Below, 3 T cell receptor beta chains from the same sample are listed, as sequenced in a study of shared clonotypes between healthy human individuals. Assay: immunoSEQ multiplex PCR; the TCRdb copy retains only in-frame clones and omits some. Seen here are about 1.9 million clones, around 95% observed once, and the top ten hold approximately 1.7%. Naive CD8 isolation took CD45RO-negative cells positively selected for CCR7 and excluded terminally differentiated effector memory CD45RA+ cells. Sequencing input: naive CD8+ T cells from PBMCs. Source of these receptors: a young man in good health. Some clones in this sample may be carry-over from other donors' samples.

The chain has TRBV7-3 and TRBJ2-4, with TRBD2 identical over 9 bases. This CDR3 spans 16 amino acids. V shed 5 bases and J 5 bases; nucleotides not matched to a gene: 10. The germline CDR1 and CDR2 sequences are SGHTA and FQGTGA. The CDR3 is CASSQTRLAGQNIQYF. DNA for the CDR3: TGTGCCAGCAGCCAGACCAGGCTAGCGGGACAAAACATTCAGTACTTC.

J is TRBJ1-5 and V is TRBV6-1, with D perhaps matching TRBD1 (5 bases). CDR1 is MNHNS, CDR2 SASEGT, per germline. This CDR3 spans 12 amino acids. V was pared by 8 bases and J by 7 bases, with 12 bases between. The CDR3: CASGGGHQPQHF. The DNA of the CDR3 is TGTGCCAGCGGGGGTGGACACCAGCCCCAGCATTTT.

The genes are TRBV11-3 and TRBJ2-1; the match to TRBD2 covers 7 bases. The CDR3 runs 18 residues. V lost 2 bases to trimming and J lost 3 bases; unmatched junction nucleotides: 13. The germline CDR1 and CDR2 sequences are SGHNT and YENEEA. CDR3 sequence (DNA): TGTGCCAGCAGCTTAAGGGGCGGTTTAGCGGGCATCTACAATGAGCAGTTCTTC. This sequence encodes CASSLRGGLAGIYNEQFF.